Below, one T cell receptor (beta chain) is given with its context. What it recognizes is unknown. Produced via immunoSEQ multiplex PCR; TCRdb's table is partial and in-frame only. The table records about 49,000 clones, 70% to 85% of them present only once. These data are taken from a study of T cell responses to AZD1222 COVID-19 vaccine. Whole-study findings and limits: Seropositive status at baseline applied to only 5 to 7 AZD1222 recipients. Clonal diversity was possibly underestimated; the donors were predominantly white British and more often female.

The sample was peripheral blood, taken on day 0 of MenACWY control vaccination. The sequence was obtained from an adult in good health.

The CDR3 nucleotides read TGTGCCAGCAGCCCGTTCAAGGTCACTGAAGCTTTCTTT. It encodes CASSPFKVTEAFF. The rearrangement joins TRBV6-5 to TRBJ1-1; the D is unclear. There are 13 residues in the CDR3. Trimming took 6 bases from V and 4 from J, leaving 12 bases between them. Looked up from germline, CDR1 is MNHEY and CDR2 is SVGAGI.